This T cell receptor beta chain was recorded in a study of CD8 T cells in Susac syndrome. From blood CD8+ and CD4+ T cells, the TCR beta chain was sequenced. The multiple sclerosis controls comprised treatment-naive patients whose relapsing-remitting disease was stable or active. TEMRA cells were FACS-enriched, while CD8+ and CD4+ T cells were negatively isolated. RNA amounts of about 0.5 to 1 ug underwent reverse transcription with random hexamers. An immunoSEQ multiplex PCR generated amplified TCR beta CDR3 products spanning 54 Vbeta and 13 Jbeta. TCRdb reprocessed the immunoSEQ multiplex PCR reads with MiXCR, giving one entry per CDR3 protein. The data contain 120,000 to 150,000 distinct CDR3 sequences, 85% to 95% of them seen just once; the ten biggest clones take up over 0.095%. Sequenced input: CD4+ T cells from PBMCs. The sequence was obtained from a human donor with multiple sclerosis.

For the CDR3, the DNA is TGTGCCAGCAGCCCCCAGACGGCATTAGCCAAAAACATTCAGTACTTC. Protein sequence: CASSPQTALAKNIQYF. The chain has TRBV9 and TRBJ2-4; unclear D gene. The germline gives CDR1 SGDLS, CDR2 YYNGEE. The CDR3 has 16 amino acids. Between the trimmed V and J ends, which lost 4 bases and 0 bases, there was a span of 14 bases.